Below are 16 T cell receptor beta chains sequenced from a single sample in a study of blood T cell repertoires in COVID-19. Clones were sequenced by immunoSEQ multiplex PCR, and TCRdb holds only the in-frame ones, with some missing. The sample records just over 650,000 clones, 70% to 90% being singletons. Source material: peripheral blood. Receptors originate from a woman aged 18-30 years with acute or convalescent COVID-19.

The V call is TRBV12-3 or TRBV12-4, the J call TRBJ2-7; D unclear. The CDR3 is 12 amino acids. Trimming cost V 3 bases and J 2 bases, with 5 bases left between them. The CDR3 region is CASSFLAYEQYF. The CDR3 DNA is TGTGCCAGCAGTTTCCTAGCCTACGAGCAGTACTTC.

This clone was counted once. The CDR3 DNA reads as TGTGCCAGCAGCCCTCGACCTCCGGGACAGATGACTGAAGCTTTCTTT. Translated, it gives CASSPRPPGQMTEAFF. J is TRBJ1-1 and V is TRBV4-2, with TRBD1 identical over 7 bases. The ends lost 4 bases at V and 5 bases at J; junction bases unmatched: 13. CDR1 is LGHNA, CDR2 YNFKEQ, per germline. CDR3 size: 16 residues.

This clone was observed a single time. J is TRBJ2-7 and V is TRBV18, with D possibly matching TRBD2 (5 bases). CDR1 is KGHSH and CDR2 is LQKENI in the germline V gene. The CDR3 loop spans 14 amino acids. Trimming left V 3 bases short and J 2 bases short, with 11 bases between. CDR3 bases: TGTGCCAGCTCACCCTATGGACTGACCTACGAGCAGTACTTC. Its translation is CASSPYGLTYEQYF.

Regarding this clone: Its ends do not fully match the called genes, so a read error is possible. The chain links TRBV19 to TRBJ2-5; 10 bases line up with TRBD1. The CDR3 sequence is 15 residues long. Germline CDR1 is LNHDA and CDR2 is SQIVND (reference sequence). CDR3 loop: CASSWDRGLQQTQYF. The CDR3 DNA reads as TGTGCCAGTAGTTGGGACAGGGGCCTCCAACAGACCCAGTACTTC.

V usage is TRBV6-5 and J usage is TRBJ1-1; 7 positions match TRBD1. The V gene's germline CDR1 is MNHEY and CDR2 SVGAGI. The ends lost 6 bases at V and 1 base at J; junction bases unmatched: 8. The CDR3 loop spans 15 amino acids. In DNA, the CDR3 is TGTGCCAGCAGCTATTTACAGGGGTCGAACACTGAAGCTTTCTTT. This gives the protein CASSYLQGSNTEAFF.

The chain combines TRBV6-5 with TRBJ2-2; 9 nucleotides line up with TRBD2. J gave up 5 bases and V 10 bases, and 8 bases lay outside the gene matches. Germline values: CDR1 MNHEY, CDR2 SVGAGI. The CDR3 has 14 amino acids. In DNA form, the CDR3 reads TGTGCCACCCGCGGGGGGGCGGGGACCGGGGAGCTGTTTTTT. It is translated as CATRGGAGTGELFF.

This clone was seen only once. The chain couples TRBV10-3 to TRBJ2-1, with TRBD1 as a possible D gene (6 bases). The germline CDR1 and CDR2 sequences are ENHRY and SYGVKD. V was clipped by 4 bases and J by 0 bases, with 10 bases between them. The CDR3 covers 15 residues. The chain's CDR3 is CAISATGSSYNEQFF. In DNA, the CDR3 is TGTGCCATCAGTGCTACAGGGAGCTCCTACAATGAGCAGTTCTTC.

The V gene is TRBV6-5, the J gene TRBJ1-2, with D unresolved. The CDR3 consists of 14 residues. The V end lost 10 bases, the J end lost 1 base, and 16 bases lay between the germline ends. The germline CDR1 and CDR2 sequences are MNHEY and SVGAGI. DNA for the CDR3: TGTGCCAACAAGGCAGGAGGCGGTAACTATGGCTACACCTTC. Protein product: CANKAGGGNYGYTF.

The CDR3 sequence is CASSPQPPGEQYF. The CDR3 bases are TGCGCCAGCAGCCCCCAACCCCCCGGCGAGCAGTACTTC. The chain employs TRBV4-1 and TRBJ2-7; D is unresolved. Trimming pared 4 bases from V and 6 bases from J, leaving 13 bases between. CDR1 is MGHRA and CDR2 is YSYEKL in the germline V gene. This CDR3 contains 13 residues.

The chain employs TRBV14 and TRBJ1-6; possibly TRBD1 for D (6 bases). V was cut by 3 bases and J by 3 bases, with 9 bases left in between. The germline V gene encodes CDR1 SGHDN and CDR2 FVKESK. CDR3 length: 15 residues. CDR3: CASSQRQVYNSPLHF. CDR3 nucleotides: TGTGCCAGCAGCCAGAGACAGGTCTATAATTCACCCCTCCACTTT. Together with reference TRBV14 and TRBJ1-6, the CDR3 gives the full variable domain: EAGVTQFPSHSVIEKGQTVTLRCDPISGHDNLYWYRRVMGKEIKFLLHFVKESKQDESGMPNNRFLAERTGGTYSTLKVQPAELEDSGVYFCASSQRQVYNSPLHFGNGTRLTVT.

The rearrangement links TRBV6-5 to TRBJ1-2, with D unresolved. In germline, CDR1 is MNHEY, CDR2 SVGAGI. The CDR3 has 13 amino acids. V dropped 8 bases and J dropped 2 bases, with 12 bases sitting between them. CDR3: CASGERSNYGYTF. CDR3 coding DNA: TGTGCCAGCGGAGAACGTTCCAACTATGGCTACACCTTC.

In this sample, this clone turned up once. V gene TRBV6-6 combines with J gene TRBJ1-6, with TRBD1 matching 7 bases. This CDR3 is built from 14 residues. J lost 5 bases, V lost 4 bases, and 2 bases had no gene match. Germline V gene lookup returns CDR1 MNHNY and CDR2 SVGAGI (reference sequence). The CDR3 DNA reads as TGTGCCAGCAGTTCTCAGGGGGATAATTCACCCCTCCACTTT. Amino acid sequence: CASSSQGDNSPLHF.

The chain recombines TRBV3-1 (or the pseudogene TRBV3-2) with TRBJ2-3, with 9 bases lining up with TRBD2. This CDR3 region has 18 residues. Germline CDR1 and CDR2: LGHDT and YNNKEL (reference sequence). V shed 0 bases, J shed 0 bases, and the junction held 7 bases outside the gene matches. The CDR3 coding sequence is TGTGCCAGCAGCCAAGACTTACTAGCGGGCCTTAGCACAGATACGCAGTATTTT. This codes for CASSQDLLAGLSTDTQYF.

This chain links TRBV5-1 with TRBJ2-1; 7 bases line up with TRBD2. This CDR3 is 17 amino acids long. Germline CDR1 and CDR2: SGHRS and YFSETQ. V lost 1 base, J lost 0 bases, and 7 bases stayed unmatched. In DNA, the CDR3 is TGCGCCAGCAGCTTGAACGCGGGGGTAAGCTCCTACAATGAGCAGTTCTTC. Its translation: CASSLNAGVSSYNEQFF.

The chain links TRBV6-5 to TRBJ1-5; 10 nucleotides line up with TRBD1. Trimming at V came to 0 bases and at J to 6 bases, leaving 5 bases not matched to a gene. The CDR3 covers 16 residues. Germline V gene sequence: CDR1 MNHEY, CDR2 SVGAGI. The CDR3 region has the DNA TGTGCCAGCAGTTACTCGGGGGACAGGGGCCCTCAGCCCCAGCATTTT. It specifies CASSYSGDRGPQPQHF.

This clone occurred a few times. The rearrangement uses TRBV27 and TRBJ1-5; D is unclear. CDR3 length: 12 residues. Trimming removed 4 bases at V and 3 bases at J, with 4 bases between. Germline assignment: CDR1 MNHEY and CDR2 SMNVEV (reference sequence). The CDR3 nucleotides read TGTGCCAGCAGTTCCCTCAATCAGCCCCAGCATTTT. It is translated as CASSSLNQPQHF.